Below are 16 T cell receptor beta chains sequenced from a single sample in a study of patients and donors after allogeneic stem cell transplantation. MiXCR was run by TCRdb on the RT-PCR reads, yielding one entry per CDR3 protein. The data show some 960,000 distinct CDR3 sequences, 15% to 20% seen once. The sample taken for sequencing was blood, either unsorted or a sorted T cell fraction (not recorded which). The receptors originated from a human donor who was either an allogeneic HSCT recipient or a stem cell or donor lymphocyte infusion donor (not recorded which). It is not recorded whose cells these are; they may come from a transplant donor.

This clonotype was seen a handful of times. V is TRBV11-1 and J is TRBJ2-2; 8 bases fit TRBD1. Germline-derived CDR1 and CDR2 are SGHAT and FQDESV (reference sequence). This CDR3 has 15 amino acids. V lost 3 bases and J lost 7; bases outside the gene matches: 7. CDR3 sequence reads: CASSFRGQGGGELFF. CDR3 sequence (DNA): TGTGCCAGCAGCTTCCGCGGACAGGGTGGCGGGGAGCTGTTTTTT.

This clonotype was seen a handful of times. This chain's CDR3 is CASSQGRDIEQYF. The CDR3 DNA reads TGTGCCAGCAGCCAGGGCAGGGATATCGAGCAGTACTTC. V and J are TRBV16 and TRBJ2-7, with D perhaps TRBD1 (5 bases). Germline CDR1 KGHSY, CDR2 FQNENV. V was cut by 3 bases and J by 6 bases, with 12 bases left in between. The CDR3 totals 13 residues.

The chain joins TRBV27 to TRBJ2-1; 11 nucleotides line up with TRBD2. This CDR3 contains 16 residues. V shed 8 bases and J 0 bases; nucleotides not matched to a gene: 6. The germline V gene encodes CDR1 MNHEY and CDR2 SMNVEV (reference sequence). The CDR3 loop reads CASRTSGLSSYNEQFF. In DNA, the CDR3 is TGTGCCAGCCGGACTAGCGGGCTGAGCTCCTACAATGAGCAGTTCTTC.

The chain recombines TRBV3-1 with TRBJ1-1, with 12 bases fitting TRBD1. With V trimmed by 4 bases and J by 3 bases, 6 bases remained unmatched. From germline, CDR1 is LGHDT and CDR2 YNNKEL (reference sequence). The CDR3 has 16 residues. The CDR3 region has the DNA TGTGCCAGCAGCCGAGGGACAGGGGGCGCCGACACTGAAGCTTTCTTT. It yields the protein CASSRGTGGADTEAFF. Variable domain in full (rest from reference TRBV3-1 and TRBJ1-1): DTAVSQTPKYLVTQMGNDKSIKCEQNLGHDTMYWYKQDSKKFLKIMFSYNNKELIINETVPNRFSPKSPDKAHLNLHINSLELGDSAVYFCASSRGTGGADTEAFFGQGTRLTVV.

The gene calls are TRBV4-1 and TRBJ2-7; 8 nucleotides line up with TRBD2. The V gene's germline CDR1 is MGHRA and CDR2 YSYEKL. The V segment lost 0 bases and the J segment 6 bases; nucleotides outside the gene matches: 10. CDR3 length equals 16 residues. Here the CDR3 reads CASSQEESGREVEQYF. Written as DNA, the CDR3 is TGCGCCAGCAGCCAAGAGGAGAGCGGGAGAGAGGTCGAGCAGTACTTC.

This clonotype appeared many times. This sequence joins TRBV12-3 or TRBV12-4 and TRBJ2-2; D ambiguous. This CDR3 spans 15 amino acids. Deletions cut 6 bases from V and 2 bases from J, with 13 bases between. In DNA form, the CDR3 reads TGTGCCAGCAGCCCCGGGCGGCCAAACACCGGGGAGCTGTTTTTT. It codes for CASSPGRPNTGELFF.

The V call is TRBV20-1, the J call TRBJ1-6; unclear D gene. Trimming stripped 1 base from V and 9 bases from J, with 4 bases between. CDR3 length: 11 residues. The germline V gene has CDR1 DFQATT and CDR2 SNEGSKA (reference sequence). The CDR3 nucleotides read TGCAGTGCTAGAGGGGGTTCACCCCTCCACTTT. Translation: CSARGGSPLHF.

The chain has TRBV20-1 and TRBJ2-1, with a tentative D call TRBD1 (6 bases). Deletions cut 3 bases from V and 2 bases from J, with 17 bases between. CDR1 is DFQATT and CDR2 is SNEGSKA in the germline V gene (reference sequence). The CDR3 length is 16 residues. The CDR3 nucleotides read TGCAGTGCTAGGTCTAGGGGGTCCCTCCCCTACAATGAGCAGTTCTTC. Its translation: CSARSRGSLPYNEQFF.

CDR3 nucleotide sequence: TGCAGTGCTAGAGCCGTGACTAGCGGGGGGGGCGAGCAGTACTTC. Its protein is CSARAVTSGGGEQYF. The V call is TRBV20-1, the J call TRBJ2-7, with 14 positions matching TRBD2. J lost 6 bases, V lost 1 base, and 5 bases had no gene match. The CDR3 has 15 residues. Germline CDR1 is DFQATT and CDR2 is SNEGSKA (reference sequence).

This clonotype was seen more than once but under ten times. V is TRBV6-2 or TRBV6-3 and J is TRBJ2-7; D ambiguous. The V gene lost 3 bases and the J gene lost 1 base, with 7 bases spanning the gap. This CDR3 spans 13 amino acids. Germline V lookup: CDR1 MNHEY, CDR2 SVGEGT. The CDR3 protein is CASSYRPSYEQYF. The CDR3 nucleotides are TGTGCCAGCAGTTATCGCCCTTCCTACGAGCAGTACTTC.

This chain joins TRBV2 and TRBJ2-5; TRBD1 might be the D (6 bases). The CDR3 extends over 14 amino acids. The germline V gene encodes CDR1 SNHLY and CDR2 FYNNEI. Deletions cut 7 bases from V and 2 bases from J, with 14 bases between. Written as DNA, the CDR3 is TGTGCCAGCAAGTCAGACAGGCGACAAGAGACCCAGTACTTC. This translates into CASKSDRRQETQYF.

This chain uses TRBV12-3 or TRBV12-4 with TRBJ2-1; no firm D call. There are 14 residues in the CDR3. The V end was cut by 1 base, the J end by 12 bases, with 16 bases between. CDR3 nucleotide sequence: TGTGCCAGCAGTTTAGGTACAGACCCCTTGGGGCAGTTCTTC. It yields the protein CASSLGTDPLGQFF.

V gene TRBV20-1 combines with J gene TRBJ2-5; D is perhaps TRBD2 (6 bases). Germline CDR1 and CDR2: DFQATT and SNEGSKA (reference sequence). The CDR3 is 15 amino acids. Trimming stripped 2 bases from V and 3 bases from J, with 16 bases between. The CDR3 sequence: CSARLPGLQKETQYF. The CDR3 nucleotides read TGCAGTGCTAGATTACCGGGACTGCAGAAAGAGACCCAGTACTTC.

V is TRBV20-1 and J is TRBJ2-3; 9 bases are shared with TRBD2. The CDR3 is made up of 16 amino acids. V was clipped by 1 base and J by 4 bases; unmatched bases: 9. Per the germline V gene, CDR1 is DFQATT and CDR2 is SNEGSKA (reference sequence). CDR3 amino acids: CSARVFQRGVPDTQYF. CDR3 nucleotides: TGCAGTGCTAGAGTGTTCCAGCGGGGGGTCCCAGATACGCAGTATTTT.

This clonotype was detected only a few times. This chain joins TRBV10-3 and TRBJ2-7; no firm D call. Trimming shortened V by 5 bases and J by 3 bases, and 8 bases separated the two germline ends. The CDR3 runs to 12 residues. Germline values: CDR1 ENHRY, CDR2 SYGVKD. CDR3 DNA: TGTGCCATCAGTCCCGCCAGCTACGAGCAGTACTTC. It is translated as CAISPASYEQYF.

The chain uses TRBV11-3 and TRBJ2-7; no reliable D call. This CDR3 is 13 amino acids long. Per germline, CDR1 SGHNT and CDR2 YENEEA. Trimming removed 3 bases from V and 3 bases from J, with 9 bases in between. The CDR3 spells CASSFPGRYEQYF. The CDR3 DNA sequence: TGTGCCAGCAGCTTCCCCGGTCGCTACGAGCAGTACTTC.